A selection of T cell receptor beta chains follows, all from one sample in a study of human T cells and chemical hapten exposure. TCRdb ran MiXCR on the RACE reads and lists one entry per CDR3 protein. Counted here are about 380,000 distinct CDR3 sequences, approximately 5.1% occurring once; the ten biggest clones make up 2.5% to 3%. The sample consisted of whole blood, taken in connection with sensitization to the hapten diphenylcyclopropenone (DPC). These receptor sequences come from a woman between 50 and 59 years old with alopecia areata. Some clones in this sample may be carry-over from other donors' samples. The CDR3 runs from the conserved cysteine through the conserved F or W. D genes are given only for firm matches. Size tells how often a clone was seen (once, few, many) or the class of an expanded clone, and some rows leave it out.

abundance: many; v_gene: TRBV5-1; d_gene: TRBD1; j_gene: TRBJ2-3; CDR3aa: CASSSGTGLDTQYF; CDR3nt: TGCGCCAGCAGCTCCGGGACAGGGTTAGATACGCAGTATTTT
abundance: many; v_gene: TRBV9; d_gene: .; j_gene: TRBJ2-3; CDR3aa: CASSVEGSSYTDTQYF; CDR3nt: TGTGCCAGCAGCGTAGAAGGGTCTTCTTACACAGATACGCAGTATTTT
abundance: many; v_gene: TRBV2; d_gene: .; j_gene: TRBJ2-5; CDR3aa: CASSDSETQYF; CDR3nt: TGTGCCAGCAGTGACTCGGAGACCCAGTACTTC
abundance: many; v_gene: TRBV5-1; d_gene: TRBD2; j_gene: TRBJ2-2; CDR3aa: CASSRLAGGGGELFF; CDR3nt: TGCGCCAGCAGTCGACTAGCGGGAGGAGGCGGGGAGCTGTTTTTT
abundance: many; v_gene: TRBV6-5; d_gene: TRBD1; j_gene: TRBJ1-2; CDR3aa: CASSYEGTGIDGYTF; CDR3nt: TGTGCCAGCAGTTACGAAGGGACAGGGATTGATGGCTACACCTTC
abundance: few; v_gene: TRBV29-1; d_gene: .; j_gene: TRBJ2-5; CDR3aa: CSVEWRAETQYF; CDR3nt: TGCAGCGTTGAATGGCGCGCAGAGACCCAGTACTTC
abundance: few; v_gene: TRBV6-2/TRBV6-3; d_gene: .; j_gene: TRBJ2-1; CDR3aa: CASSSPSAVYNEQFF; CDR3nt: TGTGCCAGCAGTTCCCCTAGCGCCGTCTACAATGAGCAGTTCTTC
abundance: .; v_gene: TRBV29-1; d_gene: TRBD1; j_gene: TRBJ1-1; CDR3aa: CSVERTGGTEAFF; CDR3nt: TGCAGCGTTGAGCGAACAGGGGGCACTGAAGCTTTCTTT
abundance: .; v_gene: TRBV6-5; d_gene: TRBD2; j_gene: TRBJ2-1; CDR3aa: CASSYSGLAGAYNEQFF; CDR3nt: TGTGCCAGCAGTTACTCAGGGCTAGCGGGAGCTTACAATGAGCAGTTCTTC
abundance: .; v_gene: TRBV5-1; d_gene: .; j_gene: TRBJ1-2; CDR3aa: CASSLDRRKSGYTF; CDR3nt: TGCGCCAGCAGCTTGGACCGAAGGAAGAGTGGCTACACCTTC
abundance: many; v_gene: TRBV20-1; d_gene: .; j_gene: TRBJ1-1; CDR3aa: CSARDQLGRLSTEAFF; CDR3nt: TGCAGTGCTAGAGATCAGCTGGGGCGGTTGAGCACTGAAGCTTTCTTT
abundance: many; v_gene: TRBV3-1; d_gene: .; j_gene: TRBJ2-1; CDR3aa: CASSLRLPSSYNEQFF; CDR3nt: TGTGCCAGCAGCCTCCGACTACCGAGCTCCTACAATGAGCAGTTCTTC
abundance: many; v_gene: TRBV12-3/TRBV12-4; d_gene: .; j_gene: TRBJ2-3; CDR3aa: CASSSKQGGPNTDTQYF; CDR3nt: TGTGCCAGCAGTTCAAAGCAGGGGGGCCCAAACACAGATACGCAGTATTTT
abundance: many; v_gene: TRBV7-2; d_gene: .; j_gene: TRBJ2-3; CDR3aa: CASSLVNTDTQYF; CDR3nt: TGTGCCAGCAGCTTAGTAAACACAGATACGCAGTATTTT
abundance: few; v_gene: TRBV10-3; d_gene: .; j_gene: TRBJ1-1; CDR3aa: CAIRPDRNTEAFF; CDR3nt: TGTGCCATCAGACCCGACAGGAACACTGAAGCTTTCTTT
abundance: many; v_gene: TRBV3-1; d_gene: .; j_gene: TRBJ2-2; CDR3aa: CASSASTNTGELFF; CDR3nt: TGTGCCAGCAGCGCATCGACGAACACCGGGGAGCTGTTTTTT
abundance: many; v_gene: TRBV7-3; d_gene: .; j_gene: TRBJ1-2; CDR3aa: CASSPTGSPGVYGYTF; CDR3nt: TGTGCCAGCAGCCCCACAGGGTCCCCCGGGGTCTATGGCTACACCTTC
abundance: few; v_gene: TRBV12-3/TRBV12-4; d_gene: .; j_gene: TRBJ2-7; CDR3aa: CASSPAGSFYEQYF; CDR3nt: TGTGCCAGCAGCCCTGCTGGGTCCTTCTACGAGCAGTACTTC
abundance: many; v_gene: TRBV20-1; d_gene: .; j_gene: TRBJ2-3; CDR3aa: CSARGRYPTDTQYF; CDR3nt: TGCAGTGCTAGAGGGAGATACCCCACAGATACGCAGTATTTT
abundance: .; v_gene: TRBV12-3/TRBV12-4; d_gene: TRBD1; j_gene: TRBJ2-3; CDR3aa: CASSFQGAQGTQYF; CDR3nt: TGTGCCAGCAGTTTCCAGGGGGCGCAGGGTACGCAGTATTTT
abundance: .; v_gene: TRBV20-1; d_gene: .; j_gene: TRBJ2-6; CDR3aa: CSARLGASGANVLTF; CDR3nt: TGCAGTGCTAGACTTGGGGCCTCTGGGGCCAACGTCCTGACTTTC
abundance: many; v_gene: TRBV28; d_gene: .; j_gene: TRBJ1-1; CDR3aa: CASSIVANTEAFF; CDR3nt: TGTGCCAGCAGCATCGTTGCGAACACTGAAGCTTTCTTT
abundance: .; v_gene: TRBV29-1; d_gene: TRBD1; j_gene: TRBJ2-7; CDR3aa: CSAGTGGSYEQYF; CDR3nt: TGCAGCGCCGGGACAGGGGGCTCCTACGAGCAGTACTTC
abundance: .; v_gene: TRBV5-1; d_gene: .; j_gene: TRBJ2-2; CDR3aa: CASGLEASPNTGELFF; CDR3nt: TGCGCCAGCGGGCTTGAGGCCTCTCCGAACACCGGGGAGCTGTTTTTT
abundance: few; v_gene: TRBV19; d_gene: .; j_gene: TRBJ2-7; CDR3aa: CASSKYLQGLNEQYF; CDR3nt: TGTGCCAGTAGTAAATATCTCCAGGGTCTGAACGAGCAGTACTTC
abundance: many; v_gene: TRBV5-1; d_gene: TRBD2; j_gene: TRBJ2-7; CDR3aa: CASWRGSGSSLAEQYF; CDR3nt: TGCGCCAGCTGGAGGGGTAGCGGGAGTTCTTTAGCCGAGCAGTACTTC
abundance: .; v_gene: TRBV5-1; d_gene: .; j_gene: TRBJ1-2; CDR3aa: CASSPDRYYGYTF; CDR3nt: TGCGCCAGCAGCCCTGACAGATACTATGGCTACACCTTC
abundance: few; v_gene: TRBV10-3; d_gene: .; j_gene: TRBJ2-7; CDR3aa: CAISDATGSGEQYF; CDR3nt: TGTGCCATCAGTGATGCGACAGGCTCGGGGGAGCAGTACTTC
abundance: few; v_gene: TRBV27; d_gene: .; j_gene: TRBJ1-1; CDR3aa: CASQPDSMNTEAFF; CDR3nt: TGTGCCAGCCAGCCAGACAGTATGAACACTGAAGCTTTCTTT
abundance: few; v_gene: TRBV3-1; d_gene: .; j_gene: TRBJ1-4; CDR3aa: CASSHRDTPTEKLFF; CDR3nt: TGTGCCAGCAGCCACCGGGACACCCCGACTGAAAAACTGTTTTTT
abundance: .; v_gene: TRBV12-3/TRBV12-4; d_gene: TRBD2; j_gene: TRBJ2-1; CDR3aa: CASERGTSDYNEQFF; CDR3nt: TGTGCCAGCGAGAGGGGAACTAGCGACTACAATGAGCAGTTCTTC
abundance: many; v_gene: TRBV7-6; d_gene: .; j_gene: TRBJ2-6; CDR3aa: CASSFRQNSGANVLTF; CDR3nt: TGTGCCAGCAGCTTTAGACAGAACTCTGGGGCCAACGTCCTGACTTTC
abundance: .; v_gene: TRBV4-1; d_gene: TRBD2; j_gene: TRBJ2-7; CDR3aa: CASSQELAGASYEQYF; CDR3nt: TGCGCCAGCAGCCAAGAACTAGCGGGGGCCTCCTACGAGCAGTACTTC
abundance: few; v_gene: TRBV6-2/TRBV6-3; d_gene: .; j_gene: TRBJ1-6; CDR3aa: CASSYVVYNSPLHF; CDR3nt: TGTGCCAGCAGTTACGTCGTCTATAATTCACCCCTCCACTTT
abundance: many; v_gene: TRBV7-8; d_gene: .; j_gene: TRBJ1-1; CDR3aa: CASSSSGLTKINTEAFF; CDR3nt: TGTGCCAGCAGCTCCTCAGGGTTGACTAAAATAAACACTGAAGCTTTCTTT
abundance: many; v_gene: TRBV7-2; d_gene: .; j_gene: TRBJ2-1; CDR3aa: CASSPRTRMNEQFF; CDR3nt: TGTGCCAGCAGCCCTCGAACTAGGATGAATGAGCAGTTCTTC
abundance: many; v_gene: TRBV7-9; d_gene: .; j_gene: TRBJ2-4; CDR3aa: CASSLEAAHLAKNIQYF; CDR3nt: TGTGCCAGCAGCTTAGAGGCAGCCCATCTAGCCAAAAACATTCAGTACTTC
abundance: .; v_gene: TRBV21-1; d_gene: .; j_gene: TRBJ2-7; CDR3aa: CASSRRRQGSSYEQYF; CDR3nt: TGTGCCAGCAGCAGACGTAGGCAAGGATCCTCCTACGAGCAGTACTTC
abundance: many; v_gene: TRBV24-1; d_gene: .; j_gene: TRBJ1-5; CDR3aa: CATSDWRGDKPQHF; CDR3nt: TGTGCCACCAGTGATTGGAGGGGAGACAAGCCCCAGCATTTT
abundance: many; v_gene: TRBV7-9; d_gene: TRBD2; j_gene: TRBJ2-2; CDR3aa: CASSLIPGTSGNTGELFF; CDR3nt: TGTGCCAGCAGCTTAATTCCCGGGACTAGCGGAAACACCGGGGAGCTGTTTTTT
abundance: .; v_gene: TRBV4-2; d_gene: TRBD2; j_gene: TRBJ2-1; CDR3aa: CASSQGGGLARSYNEQFF; CDR3nt: TGTGCCAGCAGCCAAGGGGGGGGACTAGCGCGTTCCTACAATGAGCAGTTCTTC
abundance: few; v_gene: TRBV4-1; d_gene: .; j_gene: TRBJ1-6; CDR3aa: CASSPLWSNSPLHF; CDR3nt: TGCGCCAGCAGCCCTTTATGGAGCAATTCACCCCTCCACTTT
abundance: many; v_gene: TRBV20-1; d_gene: .; j_gene: TRBJ2-3; CDR3aa: CSARDPWTNTDTQYF; CDR3nt: TGCAGTGCTAGAGATCCGTGGACCAACACAGATACGCAGTATTTT